This T cell receptor (beta chain) was obtained from a study of early T cells in non-severe SARS-CoV-2 infection. On the study more broadly: Bulk RNA isolated from unsorted whole blood underwent sequencing; chains were not paired.

TCRdb recomputed calls from the 5' RACE reads with MiXCR, one row per CDR3 protein. The sample includes 25,000 to 35,000 distinct CDR3 sequences, about 4.7% of them seen just once. Turning to this clonotype: The antigen is undetermined.

Study-wide points: Database matching using VDJdb favored anti-spike CD8 responses, with private and CD4 specificities left missing.

The receptor's source is an adult who was a healthcare worker with PCR-confirmed SARS-CoV-2 infection or an uninfected control (not recorded which). The sequenced sample was whole blood.

The CDR3 loop is CATSDLGHYEAFF. The CDR3 region has the DNA TGTGCCACCAGTGATTTAGGCCACTATGAAGCTTTCTTT. The J gene is TRBJ1-1, the V gene TRBV24-1; D remains ambiguous. Per the germline V gene, CDR1 is KGHDR and CDR2 is SFDVKD. Trimming left V 1 base short and J 7 bases short, with 9 bases between. The CDR3 loop spans 13 amino acids.